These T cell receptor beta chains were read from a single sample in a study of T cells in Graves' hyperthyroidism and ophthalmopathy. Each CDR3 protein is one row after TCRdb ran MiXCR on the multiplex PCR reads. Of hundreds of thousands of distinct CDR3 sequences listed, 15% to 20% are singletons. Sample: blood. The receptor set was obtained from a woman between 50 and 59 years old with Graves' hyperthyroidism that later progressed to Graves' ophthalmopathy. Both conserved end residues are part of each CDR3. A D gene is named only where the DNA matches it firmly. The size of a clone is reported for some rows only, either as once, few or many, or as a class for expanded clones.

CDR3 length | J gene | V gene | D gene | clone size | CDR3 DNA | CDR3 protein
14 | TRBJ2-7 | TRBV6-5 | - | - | TGTGCCAGCAGTTACCCGCCTGACGGTTACGAGCAGTACTTC | CASSYPPDGYEQYF
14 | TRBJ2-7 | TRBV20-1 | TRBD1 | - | TGCAGTGCTCCCACCGGGACAGGGGACTACGAGCAGTACTTC | CSAPTGTGDYEQYF
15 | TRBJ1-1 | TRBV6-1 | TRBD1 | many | TGTGCCAGCAGTAGAACCGGACAGGGGAACACTGAAGCTTTCTTT | CASSRTGQGNTEAFF
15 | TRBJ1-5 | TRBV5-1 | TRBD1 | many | TGCGCCAGCAGCCCCGGGACAGGGGAGTATCAGCCCCAGCATTTT | CASSPGTGEYQPQHF
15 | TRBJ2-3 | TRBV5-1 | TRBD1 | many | TGCGCCAGCAGCACGGGACAGGCCCTGGGAGATACGCAGTATTTT | CASSTGQALGDTQYF
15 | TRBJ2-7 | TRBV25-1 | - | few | TGTGCCAGCAGTGAAAACGGGCGGTTCCGGAGGGAGCAGTACTTC | CASSENGRFRREQYF
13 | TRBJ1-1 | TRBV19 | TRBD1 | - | TGTGCCAGTAGGAAGGGGGCGTCCACTGAAGCTTTCTTT | CASRKGASTEAFF
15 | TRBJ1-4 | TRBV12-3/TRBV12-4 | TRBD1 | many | TGTGCCAGCAGTTCAGGACAGGGCATTCGGGAAAAACTGTTTTTT | CASSSGQGIREKLFF
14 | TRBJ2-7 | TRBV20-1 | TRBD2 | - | TGCAGTGCTCCCACTCGGGGGGAGGCATACGAGCAGTACTTC | CSAPTRGEAYEQYF
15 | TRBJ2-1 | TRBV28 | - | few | TGTGCCAGCACAAAGCAAAGGATACAGGGCAGAGAGCAGTTCTTC | CASTKQRIQGREQFF
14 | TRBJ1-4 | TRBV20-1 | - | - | TGCAGTGCTAGGGGGGCTGGTTCTAATGAAAAACTGTTTTTT | CSARGAGSNEKLFF
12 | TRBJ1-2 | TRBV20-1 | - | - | TGCAGTGCTAGCCAGGACTCTCCCGGCTACACCTTC | CSASQDSPGYTF
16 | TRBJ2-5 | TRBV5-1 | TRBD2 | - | TGCGCCAGCAGCTTCCAAGGACTAGCGGGTCAAGAGACCCAGTACTTC | CASSFQGLAGQETQYF
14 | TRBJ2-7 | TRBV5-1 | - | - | TGCGCCAGCAGCCCGACAGGAGAACTCTACGAGCAGTACTTC | CASSPTGELYEQYF
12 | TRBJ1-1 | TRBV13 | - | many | TGTGCCAGCAGCTTCGCGGCAAAAAAAGCTTTCTTT | CASSFAAKKAFF
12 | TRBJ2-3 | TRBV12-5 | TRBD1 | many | TGTGCTAGTAGGGGGGCGGACAGGGGTCAGTATTTT | CASRGADRGQYF
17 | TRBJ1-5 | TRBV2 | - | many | TGTGCCAGCAGTGACCAAGCCACAGGTTTAGGGAATCAGCCCCAGCATTTT | CASSDQATGLGNQPQHF
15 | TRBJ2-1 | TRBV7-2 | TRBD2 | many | TGTGCCAGCAGCTTAGGGGGAGGGGCTCTCTATGAGCAGTTCTTC | CASSLGGGALYEQFF
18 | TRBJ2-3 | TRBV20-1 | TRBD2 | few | TGCAGTGCTAGAGATATTATGGCGGGGGGGACTCGCACAGATACGCAGTATTTT | CSARDIMAGGTRTDTQYF
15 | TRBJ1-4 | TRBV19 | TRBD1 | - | TGTGCCAGTAGTGGATCGTCCACCGGGACAGATAAACTGTTTTTT | CASSGSSTGTDKLFF
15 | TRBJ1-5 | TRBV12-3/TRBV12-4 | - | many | TGTGCCAGCAGTCTAGGGACGGGGCCCAATCAGCCCCAGCATTTT | CASSLGTGPNQPQHF
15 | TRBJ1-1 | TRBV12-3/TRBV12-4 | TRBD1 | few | TGTGCCAGCAGTTTAAACACAGGGGGAGACACTGAAGCTTTCTTT | CASSLNTGGDTEAFF
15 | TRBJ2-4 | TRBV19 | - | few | TGTGCCAGTAGTATTGGCGGGACCCTCGGGAACATTCAGTACTTC | CASSIGGTLGNIQYF
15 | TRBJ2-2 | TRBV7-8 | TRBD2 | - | TGTGCCACGCAGGGTGGGGGGGGGGACACCGGGGAGCTGTTTTTT | CATQGGGGDTGELFF
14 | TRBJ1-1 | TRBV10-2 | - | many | TGCGCCAGCACAACAACAGAAATGAACACTGAAGCTTTCTTT | CASTTTEMNTEAFF
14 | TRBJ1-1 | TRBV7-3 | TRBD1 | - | TGTGCCAGCAGCGCCGGACAGGGGGCCGCTGAAGCTTTCTTT | CASSAGQGAAEAFF
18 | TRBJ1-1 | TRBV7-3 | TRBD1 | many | TGTGCCAGCAGCTTAACAGCAGGGACAGGGGGCCGAAACACTGAAGCTTTCTTT | CASSLTAGTGGRNTEAFF
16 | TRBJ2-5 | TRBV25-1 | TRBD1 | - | TGTGCCAGCAGTGGGGGGACAGGGGCAAATCAAGAGACCCAGTACTTC | CASSGGTGANQETQYF
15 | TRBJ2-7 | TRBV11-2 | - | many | TGTGCCAGCAGCCAACAGGGCGCGAAGGGCTACGAGCAGTACTTC | CASSQQGAKGYEQYF
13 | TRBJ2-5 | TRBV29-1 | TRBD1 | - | TGCAGCGTTGTTCAGGGGGCGGGCCAGACCCAGTACTTC | CSVVQGAGQTQYF
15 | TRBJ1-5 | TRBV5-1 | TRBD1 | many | TGCGCCAGCAGAGAAGGGGGCGATAACAATCAGCCCCAGCATTTT | CASREGGDNNQPQHF
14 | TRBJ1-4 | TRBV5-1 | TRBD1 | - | TGCGCCAGCAGCCGGGGACAGGGGAATGAAAAACTGTTTTTT | CASSRGQGNEKLFF
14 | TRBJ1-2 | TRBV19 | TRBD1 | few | TGTGCCAGTAAGCCGGGACAGGGAGTTCGGGGCTACACCTTC | CASKPGQGVRGYTF
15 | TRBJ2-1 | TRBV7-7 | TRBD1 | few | TGTGCTAGCAGCTTGGGGACAGCGAGGGGCAATGAGCAGTTCTTC | CASSLGTARGNEQFF
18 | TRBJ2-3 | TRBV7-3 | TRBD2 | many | TGTGCCAGCAGCTTATACGGGACTAGCGGGGGGTTGACAGATACGCAGTATTTT | CASSLYGTSGGLTDTQYF
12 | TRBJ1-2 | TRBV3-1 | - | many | TGTGCCAGCAGCCAAGAACTCTATGGCTACACCTTC | CASSQELYGYTF
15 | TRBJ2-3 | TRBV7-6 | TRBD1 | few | TGTGCCAGCAGCGCAGACAGGGATCTTGTAGATACGCAGTATTTT | CASSADRDLVDTQYF
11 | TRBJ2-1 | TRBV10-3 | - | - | TGTGCCATCAGTGGACGAGACAGTCACTTCTTC | CAISGRDSHFF
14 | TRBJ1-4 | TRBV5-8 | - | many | TGTGCCAGCAGCCGTGATCGGTTTAATGAAAAACTGTTTTTT | CASSRDRFNEKLFF
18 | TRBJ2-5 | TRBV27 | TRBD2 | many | TGTGCCAGCAGTATGGGACTAGCGGGGGGGCCAGTTTTGGAGACCCAGTACTTC | CASSMGLAGGPVLETQYF
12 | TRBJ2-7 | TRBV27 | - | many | TGTGCCAGCAGTGGCAGATCCTACGAGCAGTACTTC | CASSGRSYEQYF
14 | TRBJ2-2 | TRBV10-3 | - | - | TGTGCCATCAGTCCCCAGACAGACACCGGGGAGCTGTTTTTT | CAISPQTDTGELFF
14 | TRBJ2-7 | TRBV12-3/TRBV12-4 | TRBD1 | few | TGTGCCAGCAGTAATCCGACAGGGAGCCACGAGCAGTACTTC | CASSNPTGSHEQYF
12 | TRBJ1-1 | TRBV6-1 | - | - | TGTGCCACCTTATTTACCAACACTGAAGCTTTCTTT | CATLFTNTEAFF
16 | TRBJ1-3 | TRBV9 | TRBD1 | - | TGTGCCAGCAGCACCCGGGACAGGGGAGCTGGAAACACCATATATTTT | CASSTRDRGAGNTIYF
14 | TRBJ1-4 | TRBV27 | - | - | TGTGCCAGCAGGATACAGGGAGTTAATGAAAAACTGTTTTTT | CASRIQGVNEKLFF
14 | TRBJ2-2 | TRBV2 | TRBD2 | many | TGTGCCAGCAGTCGGGGGGGCTGGGTCGGGGAGCTGTTTTTT | CASSRGGWVGELFF
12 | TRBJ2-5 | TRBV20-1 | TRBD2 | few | TGCAGTGCTGCGGGGGGACAAGAGACCCAGTACTTC | CSAAGGQETQYF